The rows below give T cell receptor beta chains drawn from one sample of a study of cytomegalovirus exposure and HLA in healthy donors. TCRdb's copy holds only in-frame clones and misses some; the assay was immunoSEQ multiplex PCR. The profile shows about 130,000 clones, more than 80% of them singletons. The sequenced sample was PBMCs. The receptors come from a woman in her 30s in good health and CMV-seropositive. Both conserved end residues are part of each CDR3.

J | V | CDR3
TRBJ2-2 | TRBV5-1 | CASSLARVGELFF
TRBJ2-3 | TRBV7-9 | CASSPASLGVPDTQYF
TRBJ2-7 | TRBV2 | CASSPFRETQYF
TRBJ1-2 | TRBV7-9 | CASSFRGGGYTF
TRBJ2-3 | TRBV15 | CATSRLGGGADTQYF
TRBJ1-2 | TRBV19 | CASSIGRGASYGYTF
TRBJ1-4 | TRBV5-6 | CASSPPRPSEKLFF
TRBJ2-7 | TRBV4-2 | CASSQDPGGGTGREQYF
TRBJ2-2 | TRBV28 | CASSFVGAGELFF
TRBJ1-2 | TRBV6-4 | CASSDSRQGSMVGIGYTF
TRBJ1-1 | TRBV2 | CASSAQAVNTEAFF